The next 18 T cell receptor beta chains were all read from a single sample in a study of cytomegalovirus exposure and HLA in healthy donors. The PCR contained 60 Vbeta and 13 Jbeta primers. Here immunoSEQ multiplex PCR was the method, and the copy in TCRdb shows in-frame clones only, minus some. Here the sample spans some 110,000 clones, approximately 80% being singletons. What was sequenced was PBMCs. Receptors were obtained from a man aged 25-45 years in good health and CMV-seropositive.

The chain carries TRBV27 and TRBJ2-3; 9 bases align to TRBD1. The V and J ends lost 1 base and 3 bases, in that order; junction bases with no gene match: 17. Germline CDR1 MNHEY, CDR2 SMNVEV (reference sequence). The CDR3 length is 20 residues. The CDR3 loop is CASSLFSVALDRGKTDTQYF. As DNA, the CDR3 is TGTGCCAGCAGTTTATTTTCAGTCGCGTTAGACAGGGGGAAGACAGATACGCAGTATTTT.

V and J are TRBV6-5 and TRBJ1-5, with D uncertain. V gave up 0 bases and J gave up 0 bases, with 3 bases separating them. The CDR3 runs 14 residues. Germline V gives CDR1 MNHEY, CDR2 SVGAGI. The CDR3 DNA reads TGTGCCAGCAGTTACTCGAGTAGCAATCAGCCCCAGCATTTT. It is translated as CASSYSSSNQPQHF.

The count of this clone is one. The rearrangement joins TRBV27 to TRBJ2-7; weak D call: TRBD1 (5 bases). Germline CDR1 MNHEY, CDR2 SMNVEV (reference sequence). Between the trimmed V and J ends, which lost 3 bases and 9 bases, there was a span of 15 bases. The CDR3 loop spans 13 amino acids. CDR3 nucleotides: TGTGCCAGCAGTTTGAGCAGGGAATCCGGGCAGTACTTC. This sequence encodes CASSLSRESGQYF.

V usage is TRBV19 and J usage is TRBJ2-3; D possibly corresponds to TRBD2 (5 bases). The CDR3 runs 13 residues. In germline, CDR1 is LNHDA, CDR2 SQIVND (reference sequence). Between the trimmed V and J ends, which lost 7 bases and 0 bases, there was a span of 8 bases. The CDR3 bases are TGTGCCAGTAACGACTATAGCACAGATACGCAGTATTTT. Its translation is CASNDYSTDTQYF.

CDR3 loop: CASNPTGVGNEQFF. The CDR3 DNA reads as TGCGCCAGCAATCCTACGGGAGTTGGGAATGAGCAGTTCTTC. The chain recombines TRBV4-1 with TRBJ2-1, with a weak D call TRBD2 (6 bases). The CDR3 sequence is 14 residues long. From germline, CDR1 is MGHRA and CDR2 YSYEKL. Trimming cost V 7 bases and J 7 bases, with 17 bases left between them.

V is TRBV19 and J is TRBJ1-5, with TRBD1 as a possible D gene (6 bases). There are 16 residues in the CDR3. V was cut by 5 bases and J by 2 bases, with 16 bases left in between. CDR1 is LNHDA, CDR2 SQIVND, per germline (reference sequence). The CDR3 is CASSSRTAWGNQPQHF. CDR3 DNA sequence: TGTGCCAGTAGTTCAAGGACAGCTTGGGGCAATCAGCCCCAGCATTTT.

V usage is TRBV7-2 and J usage is TRBJ2-4; 7 nucleotides line up with TRBD1. The CDR3 length is 18 residues. V lost 4 bases and J lost 0; bases outside the gene matches: 12. Germline CDR1 SGHTA, CDR2 FQGNSA. CDR3 sequence: CASSSPTRDRQAKNIQYF. CDR3 DNA sequence: TGTGCCAGCAGCTCCCCAACACGGGACAGACAAGCCAAAAACATTCAGTACTTC.

The genes are TRBV18 and TRBJ2-3; 9 nucleotides agree with TRBD1. The CDR3 consists of 14 residues. In germline, CDR1 is KGHSH, CDR2 LQKENI. V shed 6 bases, J shed 5 bases, and the junction held 6 bases outside the gene matches. CDR3 loop: CASSGGQGRDTQYF. In DNA, the CDR3 is TGTGCCAGCTCCGGGGGACAGGGCAGAGATACGCAGTATTTT.

This chain uses TRBV7-9 with TRBJ2-4; maybe TRBD2 (6 bases). The V end was cut by 6 bases, the J end by 9 bases, with 18 bases between. The CDR3 totals 14 residues. Germline V gene sequence: CDR1 SEHNR, CDR2 FQNEAQ (reference sequence). CDR3 protein: CASSPRLGPFIQYF. The CDR3 bases are TGTGCCAGCAGTCCCCGACTAGGACCATTCATTCAGTACTTC.

This rearrangement joins TRBV7-3 to TRBJ2-1; weak D call: TRBD2 (6 bases). In germline, CDR1 is SGHTA, CDR2 FQGTGA. The CDR3 has 13 amino acids. Trimming pared 5 bases from V and 9 bases from J, leaving 14 bases between. DNA for the CDR3: TGTGCCAGCAGCGCGGGGATGGGGGGTGAGCAGTTCTTC. It is translated as CASSAGMGGEQFF.

J is TRBJ2-7 and V is TRBV5-4, with 8 bases that match TRBD2. This CDR3 spans 15 amino acids. The V and J ends lost 3 bases and 2 bases, in that order; junction bases with no gene match: 7. CDR1 and CDR2 (germline): SGHNT, YYREEE (reference sequence). CDR3 sequence (DNA): TGTGCCAGCAGCTCCGGACGGGGGGGGACCTACGAGCAGTACTTC. As protein: CASSSGRGGTYEQYF. The complete variable domain, with remaining parts taken from reference TRBV5-4 and TRBJ2-7, reads ETGVTQSPTHLIKTRGQQVTLRCSSQSGHNTVSWYQQALGQGPQFIFQYYREEENGRGNFPPRFSGLQFPNYSSELNVNALELDDSALYLCASSSGRGGTYEQYFGPGTRLTVT.

The rearrangement links TRBV10-3 to TRBJ1-5, with D maybe TRBD1 (6 bases). The CDR3 contains 15 residues. Germline assignment: CDR1 ENHRY and CDR2 SYGVKD. V lost 0 bases and J 7 bases, leaving 13 bases between the germline ends. DNA for the CDR3: TGTGCCATCAGTGAGTCGTCAGGGGCGCGGCAGCCCCAGCATTTT. The encoded protein is CAISESSGARQPQHF.

The rearrangement uses TRBV5-1 and TRBJ1-1; 9 bases align to TRBD1. Per germline, CDR1 SGHRS and CDR2 YFSETQ. The CDR3 is made up of 14 amino acids. Losses at the gene ends were 0 bases for V and 11 bases for J; bases not matched to a gene: 8. The CDR3 protein is CASSLDPGTGTAFF. The CDR3 nucleotides read TGCGCCAGCAGCTTGGACCCCGGGACAGGGACGGCTTTCTTT.

This chain uses TRBV11-3 with TRBJ2-3; 10 nucleotides align to TRBD2. Germline CDR1 and CDR2: SGHNT and YENEEA. The CDR3 is 16 amino acids. J gave up 4 bases and V 2 bases, and 6 bases lay outside the gene matches. In nucleotides, the CDR3 is TGTGCCAGCAGCTTAATGACGGGGACTAGCGCAGATACGCAGTATTTT. It encodes CASSLMTGTSADTQYF.

The chain recombines TRBV29-1 with TRBJ2-1; 8 positions agree with TRBD1. The germline V gene encodes CDR1 SQVTM and CDR2 ANQGSEA. The CDR3 sequence is 12 residues long. Trimming cost V 6 bases and J 8 bases; bases outside gene matches: 6. The CDR3 DNA reads TGCAGCGTCCCGGGACAGGTTCATGAGCAGTTCTTC. Translation gives CSVPGQVHEQFF.

The chain links TRBV9 to TRBJ2-1, with a weak D call TRBD2 (6 bases). CDR1 is SGDLS, CDR2 YYNGEE, per germline. V was clipped by 3 bases and J by 2 bases, with 6 bases between them. CDR3 size: 13 residues. In DNA, the CDR3 is TGTGCCAGCAGCGGGACTACCTACAATGAGCAGTTCTTC. Protein sequence: CASSGTTYNEQFF.

V and J are TRBV5-1 and TRBJ2-1; 8 bases line up with TRBD1. Trimming at V came to 4 bases and at J to 7 bases, leaving 13 bases not matched to a gene. The CDR3 loop spans 16 amino acids. Germline values: CDR1 SGHRS, CDR2 YFSETQ. DNA of the CDR3: TGCGCCAGCAGCGCCCCCGGGACAGGAGTTACAAATGAGCAGTTCTTC. This translates into CASSAPGTGVTNEQFF.

The V gene is TRBV10-3, the J gene TRBJ2-5, with D unresolved. V dropped 7 bases and J dropped 4 bases, with 16 bases sitting between them. Germline loops: CDR1 ENHRY, CDR2 SYGVKD. The length of the CDR3 is 14 residues. The CDR3 coding sequence is TGTGCCATCAAGCCCTCCCTAGTAACAGAGACCCAGTACTTC. It codes for CAIKPSLVTETQYF.